Sequencing of this TCR beta chain was carried out in a study of blood T cell repertoires in COVID-19. The wider study: Sites across the United States, Italy and Spain contributed samples from acute and convalescent COVID-19. In each case, the material was cDNA or gDNA derived from T cells, B-cell-depleted T cells, or PBMCs.

V lost 7 bases to trimming and J lost 11 bases; unmatched junction nucleotides: 5. CDR1 and CDR2 from the germline V gene are GTSNPN and SVGIG (reference sequence). The CDR3 runs to 11 residues. Clinical history reported by participants formed the basis on which cohorts were assigned. Repertoires were generated with immunoSEQ multiplex PCR, while TCRdb's copy carries only in-frame clones and drops some. The top ten hold about 0.89% of the sample, which has roughly 360,000 clones, around 89% seen once. The sequenced sample was PBMCs or T cells enriched from blood (not recorded which). This clonotype was obtained from a woman between 25 and 40 years old with acute COVID-19. V usage is TRBV30 and J usage is TRBJ1-6, with 7 bases aligning to TRBD1. CDR3 sequence reads: CAFTQGTPLHF. In DNA form, the CDR3 reads TGTGCCTTCACACAGGGGACACCCCTCCACTTT.